This TCR beta chain was recorded in a study of glioma-infiltrating T cells after dendritic cell vaccination. The wider study: Glioblastoma patients came from Phase I and II dendritic cell vaccination trials.

All glioblastoma patients lacked an isocitrate dehydrogenase mutation. PBMC were collected before vaccination, two weeks after the third vaccination, and at progression. Per the germline V gene, CDR1 is SGHVS and CDR2 is FQNEAQ. This CDR3 is built from 16 residues. With V trimmed by 5 bases and J by 5 bases, 5 bases remained unmatched. Primers: 60 V beta forward and 13 J beta reverse. TCRdb's copy holds only in-frame clones and misses some; the assay was immunoSEQ multiplex PCR. The sample yields tens of thousands of clones, approximately 87% seen once. The sequencing used blood, collected before dendritic cell vaccination. The sequence derives from a human donor with glioblastoma. V is TRBV7-8 and J is TRBJ2-2; 13 positions agree with TRBD2. The CDR3: CASSEGLAGRTGELFF. The CDR3 region has the DNA TGTGCCAGCAGCGAGGGACTAGCGGGGAGAACCGGGGAGCTGTTTTTT.